The 8 T cell receptor beta chains in this list originate from one sample, sequenced in a study. Using its own MiXCR run on the 5' RACE reads, TCRdb lists one record per CDR3 protein. Among some 37,000 distinct CDR3 sequences listed, approximately 20% were seen once. Sequencing was performed on naive CD4+ T cells sorted from a lymph node. Subset described: naive CD4+ T cells, CD4+CD45RA+CD25-. These receptor sequences come from a female donor with breast cancer.

This clonotype was seen a few times. This chain links TRBV20-1 with TRBJ2-1, with a possible D match to TRBD2 (6 bases). In germline, CDR1 is DFQATT, CDR2 SNEGSKA (reference sequence). CDR3 length equals 13 residues. V dropped 7 bases and J dropped 7 bases, with 17 bases sitting between them. In DNA form, the CDR3 reads TGCAGTGGTCGGGGGAGGTTTCGGAATGAGCAGTTCTTC. As protein: CSGRGRFRNEQFF.

A few counts support this clonotype. The chain uses TRBV12-3 or TRBV12-4 and TRBJ1-1; the D is unclear. CDR3 size: 12 residues. V lost 3 bases, J lost 10 bases, and 12 bases lay in between. This CDR3 reads CASSFYGRLAFF. The CDR3 DNA follows: TGTGCCAGCAGTTTTTACGGGCGGCTAGCTTTCTTT.

The rearrangement links TRBV12-3 or TRBV12-4 to TRBJ2-1; 7 positions agree with TRBD2. The CDR3 consists of 15 residues. Trimming took 10 bases from V and 8 from J; bases not matched to a gene: 17. CDR3 nucleotide sequence: TGTGCCATTTCGGTAGCGGGTACAGTTGTCGATGAGCAGTTCTTC. Its protein product is CAISVAGTVVDEQFF.

V usage is TRBV7-3 and J usage is TRBJ2-7; TRBD2 agrees at 8 bases. V lost 5 bases and J lost 6; bases outside the gene matches: 6. The germline V gene has CDR1 SGHTA and CDR2 FQGTGA. This CDR3 has 13 amino acids. The CDR3 protein is CASSAGGGSEQYF. In nucleotides, the CDR3 is TGTGCCAGCAGCGCAGGCGGGGGGAGCGAGCAGTACTTC.

The chain joins TRBV9 to TRBJ2-3, with D perhaps matching TRBD1 (6 bases). The CDR3 is 17 residues long. V gave up 4 bases and J gave up 1 base, with 19 bases separating them. CDR1 is SGDLS, CDR2 YYNGEE, per germline. CDR3 DNA: TGTGCCAGCAGCACGACGCTGACAGGAGGTGGCACAGATACGCAGTATTTT. Its protein is CASSTTLTGGGTDTQYF.

This clonotype was seen a handful of times. The chain has TRBV7-2 and TRBJ2-5; 7 bases fit TRBD1. V was pared by 0 bases and J by 2 bases, with 3 bases of the junction left unmatched. This CDR3 comprises 15 residues. Germline CDR1 is SGHTA and CDR2 is FQGNSA. The CDR3 sequence is CASSLAGTAQETQYF. The CDR3 nucleotides read TGTGCCAGCAGCTTAGCCGGGACAGCTCAAGAGACCCAGTACTTC.

The chain links TRBV7-2 to TRBJ1-5; D possibly corresponds to TRBD1 (6 bases). The CDR3 is 15 residues long. Germline lookup yields CDR1 SGHTA and CDR2 FQGNSA. V was cut by 1 base and J by 4 bases, with 11 bases left in between. The CDR3 bases are TGTGCCAGCAGCTTAGGACCAACAGGGAATCAGCCCCAGCATTTT. Translation: CASSLGPTGNQPQHF.

This clonotype was recorded a few times. The chain recombines TRBV10-3 with TRBJ2-5; D call uncertain. Between the trimmed V and J ends, which lost 4 bases and 2 bases, there was a span of 5 bases. From germline, CDR1 is ENHRY and CDR2 SYGVKD. The CDR3 covers 12 residues. The CDR3 nucleotides are TGTGCCATCAGTGGGCAGCAAGAGACCCAGTACTTC. Translating it yields CAISGQQETQYF.